This TCR beta chain came from a study of cytomegalovirus exposure and HLA in healthy donors. This clone was seen once. PCR involved 60 Vbeta and 13 Jbeta primers. Sequencing was performed with immunoSEQ multiplex PCR; in TCRdb, only in-frame clones are kept and a portion is missing. This table holds roughly 99,000 clones, under 80% found once. The germline gives CDR1 SNHLY, CDR2 FYNNEI. Trimming stripped 7 bases from V and 2 bases from J, with 12 bases between. This CDR3 is built from 13 residues. This receptor was obtained from a middle-aged woman in good health and CMV-seropositive. The gene calls are TRBV2 and TRBJ2-7; perhaps TRBD1 as D (6 bases). The sequenced sample was PBMCs. The DNA of the CDR3 is TGTGCCAGCACAACAACAGGGACCTACGAGCAGTACTTC. It is translated as CASTTTGTYEQYF.